These 10 T cell receptor beta chains share one sample of origin, sequenced in a study of blood T cell repertoires in COVID-19. Generated by immunoSEQ multiplex PCR, the TCRdb table keeps only in-frame clones and is missing some. Here the sample spans about 140,000 clones, over 80% being singletons. The sample consisted of peripheral blood. These receptors were taken from a man aged 45-65 years who had recovered from COVID-19.

The rearrangement links TRBV12-1 to TRBJ1-1. TRBV12-1 is labeled a pseudogene. This CDR3 has 13 amino acids. The CDR3 DNA follows: TGTGCCAGCACCTTTCGGGGGAACACTGAAGCTTTCTTT. Translated, it gives CASTFRGNTEAFF.

The J gene is TRBJ2-1, the V gene TRBV5-6, with 12 bases fitting TRBD2. This CDR3 spans 18 amino acids. The germline V gene encodes CDR1 SGHDT and CDR2 YYEEEE. V lost 4 bases, J lost 1 base, and 9 bases stayed unmatched. The CDR3 here is CASSLGLAGYTSYNEQFF. In DNA, the CDR3 is TGTGCCAGCAGCCTAGGACTAGCGGGGTATACATCCTACAATGAGCAGTTCTTC.

This chain links TRBV5-1 with TRBJ1-1, with D perhaps TRBD1 (6 bases). This CDR3 spans 15 amino acids. Germline CDR1 is SGHRS and CDR2 is YFSETQ. V was trimmed by 3 bases and J by 3 bases, leaving 15 bases between them. The chain's CDR3 is CASSSAGQGYTEAFF. CDR3 DNA: TGCGCCAGCAGCTCGGCAGGCCAGGGGTACACTGAAGCTTTCTTT.

The V call is TRBV5-6, the J call TRBJ2-3, with D maybe TRBD1 (5 bases). CDR1 SGHDT and CDR2 YYEEEE come from the germline V gene. The V end was cut by 0 bases, the J end by 6 bases, with 11 bases between. CDR3 size: 14 residues. CDR3 residues: CASSLGQGFDTQYF. The CDR3 DNA follows: TGTGCCAGCAGCTTGGGGCAGGGTTTCGATACGCAGTATTTT.

This rearrangement joins TRBV6-2 or TRBV6-3 to TRBJ2-3; 8 positions match TRBD2. Trimming cost V 6 bases and J 3 bases; bases outside gene matches: 2. Germline assignment: CDR1 MNHEY and CDR2 SVGEGT. This CDR3 has 13 amino acids. The CDR3 spells CASSRGGTDTQYF. Written as DNA, the CDR3 is TGTGCCAGCAGCCGGGGGGGGACAGATACGCAGTATTTT.

In this sample, this clone turned up a few times. CDR3 residues: CASSGQGGGEQYF. As DNA, the CDR3 is TGTGCCAGCAGCGGACAGGGCGGAGGCGAGCAGTACTTC. V usage is TRBV9 and J usage is TRBJ2-7; 7 nucleotides line up with TRBD1. Germline V CDR1 and CDR2: SGDLS, YYNGEE. The junction had 6 bases not matched to a gene; V was cut back by 3 bases and J by 6 bases. The CDR3 runs 13 residues. The full variable domain, in which reference TRBV9 and TRBJ2-7 provide the parts outside the CDR3, is DSGVTQTPKHLITATGQRVTLRCSPRSGDLSVYWYQQSLDQGLQFLIQYYNGEERAKGNILERFSAQQFPDLHSELNLSSLELGDSALYFCASSGQGGGEQYFGPGTRLTVT.

This rearrangement joins TRBV27 to TRBJ2-5, with TRBD1 identical over 9 bases. Trimming cost V 3 bases and J 0 bases; bases outside gene matches: 5. CDR3 length: 16 residues. The germline V gene encodes CDR1 MNHEY and CDR2 SMNVEV (reference sequence). This chain's CDR3 is CASSFRQGGYQETQYF. For the CDR3, the DNA is TGTGCCAGCAGTTTTAGACAGGGGGGGTACCAAGAGACCCAGTACTTC.

This chain connects TRBV2 to TRBJ1-1; maybe TRBD1 (6 bases). V was clipped by 7 bases and J by 1 base, with 10 bases between them. Germline values: CDR1 SNHLY, CDR2 FYNNEI. The length of the CDR3 is 13 residues. CDR3 loop: CASTTTGNTEAFF. DNA of the CDR3: TGTGCCAGCACTACGACAGGGAACACTGAAGCTTTCTTT.

The genes are TRBV9 and TRBJ2-1; 10 bases align to TRBD2. Trimming cost V 4 bases and J 2 bases; bases outside gene matches: 3. The CDR3 consists of 15 residues. CDR1 SGDLS and CDR2 YYNGEE come from the germline V gene. CDR3 sequence reads: CASSTLAGPYNEQFF. CDR3 bases: TGTGCCAGCAGCACACTAGCGGGACCCTACAATGAGCAGTTCTTC. Looking up the rest from reference TRBV9 and TRBJ2-1 gives the full variable domain: DSGVTQTPKHLITATGQRVTLRCSPRSGDLSVYWYQQSLDQGLQFLIQYYNGEERAKGNILERFSAQQFPDLHSELNLSSLELGDSALYFCASSTLAGPYNEQFFGPGTRLTVL.

The V gene is TRBV7-9, the J gene TRBJ2-7; 10 bases line up with TRBD2. The CDR3 is 15 residues long. CDR1 and CDR2 (germline): SEHNR, FQNEAQ (reference sequence). J gave up 6 bases and V 5 bases, and 10 bases lay outside the gene matches. The CDR3 DNA is TGTGCCAGCAGCCCCGAACTAGCGGGGTCGGCCGAGCAGTACTTC. This encodes CASSPELAGSAEQYF. Together with reference TRBV7-9 and TRBJ2-7, the CDR3 gives the full variable domain: DTGVSQNPRHKITKRGQNVTFRCDPISEHNRLYWYRQTLGQGPEFLTYFQNEAQLEKSRLLSDRFSAERPKGSFSTLEIQRTEQGDSAMYLCASSPELAGSAEQYFGPGTRLTVT.